Each of the 17 T cell receptor beta chains below was sequenced from the same sample in a study of tumor-infiltrating lymphocytes in primary liver carcinoma. Joint extraction of RNA and DNA used 20-30 mg of bulk tissue that was unsorted. Reverse transcription of roughly 0.45 ug total RNA with a constant-region primer produced TCR beta cDNA. ARM-PCR was slightly modified, and three nested multiplex PCR rounds with it gave rise to the TCR beta libraries. A C-beta reverse primer and TRBV1-TRBV30 forward primers served in each of the first two PCR rounds, at about 10 cycles apiece. Using its own MiXCR run on the multiplex PCR reads, TCRdb lists one record per CDR3 protein. The sample contains 95,000 to 150,000 distinct CDR3 sequences, around 70% of which appear only once. Material: tumor-adjacent normal liver tissue. All receptors derive from a woman aged 55-69 years with primary liver carcinoma and hepatitis B virus infection.

This clonotype showed up many times. V and J are TRBV5-1 and TRBJ1-6, with TRBD1 as a possible D gene (5 bases). The V end lost 0 bases, the J end lost 9 bases, and 13 bases lay between the germline ends. Germline V gene lookup returns CDR1 SGHRS and CDR2 YFSETQ. The length of the CDR3 is 15 residues. Here the CDR3 DNA reads TGCGCCAGCAGCTTGGCCACCACGCAGGGTTCACCCCTCCACTTT. Translating gives CASSLATTQGSPLHF.

Of note for this clonotype: A read error may explain this, as a much larger clone is one base away. V is TRBV30 and J is TRBJ1-5; a weak D match, TRBD1 (6 bases). Germline-derived CDR1 and CDR2 are GTSNPN and SVGIG (reference sequence). This CDR3 is built from 13 residues. This chain's CDR3 is CAWGTRGNQRQHF. The CDR3 DNA is TGTGCCTGGGGCACAAGGGGGAATCAGCGCCAGCATTTT.

A word on this clonotype: A much more abundant neighbour one base away suggests this may be a read error. The chain employs TRBV21-1 and TRBJ2-5; the D segment call TRBD1 is taken from the table without a DNA check. TRBV21-1 is termed a pseudogene. The CDR3 contains 15 residues. CDR3 residues: CAGIRIFGQQETQYF. In nucleotides, the CDR3 is TGTGCCGGCATCCGAATATTCGGACAGCAAGAGACCCAGTACTTC.

This clonotype was detected a few times. A much bigger clone sits one base away, suggesting this may be a read error. The chain links TRBV5-4 to TRBJ2-5; D may be TRBD2 (6 bases). The germline V gene has CDR1 SGHNT and CDR2 YYREEE (reference sequence). The CDR3 runs to 14 residues. CDR3 DNA sequence: TGTGTCAGCAGCTTGGGGGGAGACCAAGAGACCCAGTACTTC. Its protein is CVSSLGGDQETQYF.

About this clonotype itself: In this CDR3 the conserved last residue, phenylalanine or tryptophan, is missing, so a read error is likely. The chain is built from TRBV11-1 and TRBJ2-7; D is possibly TRBD1 (6 bases). Looked up from germline, CDR1 is SGHAT and CDR2 is FQDESV (reference sequence). V was cut by 9 bases and J by 1 base, with 16 bases left in between. The CDR3 contains 14 residues. The DNA for the CDR3 is TGTGCCAGTAGCCTTTGGGGGACATCCTACGAGCAGTACTTG. Its translation is CASSLWGTSYEQYL.

As concerns this clonotype: One junction end disagrees with the germline gene, perhaps due to a read error. The rearrangement uses TRBV4-2 and TRBJ2-1; no definite D call. The CDR3 consists of 14 residues. Germline V gene sequence: CDR1 LGHNA, CDR2 YNFKEQ. The CDR3 DNA follows: TGTGTCAGCAGCCAAGTTAGGCCCCCACGGCGACAGTTCTTC. Protein: CVSSQVRPPRRQFF.

This clonotype was counted a single time. The chain uses TRBV4-1 and TRBJ1-6; D perhaps matches TRBD1 (6 bases). CDR1 is MGHRA, CDR2 YSYEKL, per germline. Trimming cost V 9 bases and J 13 bases, with 19 bases left between them. The CDR3 runs 13 residues. The CDR3 is CASNQDGGRPLHF. CDR3 DNA: TGCGCCAGTAACCAAGACGGGGGCCGGCCCCTCCACTTT.

With regard to this clonotype: The junction does not match germline at one end; this may be a read error. The chain employs TRBV6-2 or TRBV6-3 and TRBJ1-2; possible D gene TRBD1, 5 bases. The CDR3 is made up of 13 amino acids. Per germline, CDR1 MNHEY and CDR2 SVGEGT. The CDR3 is CATSNDRVHGYTF. In DNA, the CDR3 is TGTGCCACCAGTAACGACAGAGTCCATGGCTACACCTTC.

Notes on this clonotype: A clone one base away is much larger, so this may be a read error. The CDR3 carries no conserved terminal phenylalanine or tryptophan, so it likely arises from a read error. The V gene is TRBV30, the J gene TRBJ2-7; 14 nucleotides agree with TRBD2. With 3 bases clipped from V and 3 bases from J, the junction kept 13 bases outside the gene matches. The V gene's germline CDR1 is GTSNPN and CDR2 SVGIG (reference sequence). The CDR3 sequence is 18 residues long. The CDR3 DNA reads TGTGCCTGGAGCTTCGGGACTAGCGGGAGAAAATATGGCTACGAGCAGTACTCC. It specifies CAWSFGTSGRKYGYEQYS.

This clonotype was observed at least ten times. This chain connects TRBV28 to TRBJ2-7; 7 bases fit TRBD1. V dropped 6 bases and J dropped 4; count of bases not matched to a gene: 12. Germline V gene lookup returns CDR1 MDHEN and CDR2 SYDVKM. This CDR3 is built from 15 residues. CDR3 sequence (DNA): TGTGCCAGCAGCCAGACAGGGTTCGTTTCGTACGAGCAGTACTTC. Translating it yields CASSQTGFVSYEQYF.

This clonotype has more than one count but fewer than ten. The chain has TRBV20-1 and TRBJ2-7; possible D gene TRBD2, 5 bases. This CDR3 region has 13 residues. The V gene lost 5 bases and the J gene lost 0 bases, with 11 bases spanning the gap. The germline V gene has CDR1 DFQATT and CDR2 SNEGSKA (reference sequence). The DNA of the CDR3 is TGCAGTGCTCGGGATTTTAGCTCCTACGAGCAGTACTTC. Its translation is CSARDFSSYEQYF.

Points on this clonotype: One end of the junction does not line up with germline, which may come from a read error. The chain carries TRBV7-8 and TRBJ1-1; possibly TRBD1 for D (6 bases). Germline V CDR1 and CDR2: SGHVS, FQNEAQ. This CDR3 spans 13 amino acids. CDR3 in amino acids: CARSIILGAEAFF. For the CDR3, the DNA is TGTGCCAGAAGCATCATCTTGGGGGCTGAAGCTTTCTTC.

The rearrangement uses TRBV11-3 and TRBJ2-1; 13 nucleotides match TRBD2. This CDR3 contains 17 residues. Germline CDR1 SGHNT, CDR2 YENEEA. Trimming at V came to 5 bases and at J to 6 bases, leaving 10 bases not matched to a gene. CDR3 region: CASSPRPLAGGLNEQFF. The DNA for the CDR3 is TGTGCCAGCAGCCCGAGACCACTAGCGGGAGGGCTCAATGAGCAGTTCTTC.

In regard to this clonotype: As the CDR3 is not closed by the conserved phenylalanine or tryptophan, this likely results from a read error. The V gene is TRBV7-2, the J gene TRBJ2-1; weak D call: TRBD2 (6 bases). The germline V gene has CDR1 SGHTA and CDR2 FQGNSA. The length of the CDR3 is 14 residues. With 3 bases removed from V and 6 bases from J, the gap between germline ends came to 12 bases. DNA for the CDR3: TGTGCCAGCAGCTTTATAGCGGTCTTCAATGAGCAGTTCTAC. Protein: CASSFIAVFNEQFY.

The sample holds a few counts of this clonotype. One end of the junction is discordant with germline, which a read error may explain. This sequence joins TRBV29-1 and TRBJ1-5, with D maybe TRBD1 (5 bases). This CDR3 is built from 15 residues. Germline V gene data show CDR1 as SQVTM and CDR2 as ANQGSEA. DNA for the CDR3: TGCAGCGTGTCCTCGGGACCAGGAGTTGATCAGCCCCAGCACTTT. This encodes CSVSSGPGVDQPQHF. Variable domain in full (rest from reference TRBV29-1 and TRBJ1-5): SAVISQKPSRDICQRGTSLTIQCQVDSQVTMMFWYRQQPGQSLTLIATANQGSEATYESGFVIDKFPISRPNLTFSTLTVSNMSPEDSSIYLCSVSSGPGVDQPQHFGDGTRLSIL.

About this clonotype: The junction departs from germline at one end; a sequencing error may be responsible. This chain links TRBV11-2 with TRBJ2-7; TRBD2 is a possible D gene (5 bases). Germline V gene lookup returns CDR1 SGHAT and CDR2 FQNNGV. The CDR3 contains 16 residues. The CDR3 bases are TGTGCCAGCACCTTAAAAAGGTCTAGCAGCTCATACGAGCAGTACTTC. Translated, it gives CASTLKRSSSSYEQYF.

About this clonotype itself: The junction departs from the called germline gene at one end, perhaps through a read error. J is TRBJ1-1 and V is TRBV12-3 or TRBV12-4; TRBD1 matches at 8 bases. The CDR3 totals 15 residues. CDR3 loop: CANSLRQGRVTEAFF. CDR3 DNA: TGTGCCAACAGTCTTAGACAGGGGAGGGTCACTGAAGCTTTCTTT.